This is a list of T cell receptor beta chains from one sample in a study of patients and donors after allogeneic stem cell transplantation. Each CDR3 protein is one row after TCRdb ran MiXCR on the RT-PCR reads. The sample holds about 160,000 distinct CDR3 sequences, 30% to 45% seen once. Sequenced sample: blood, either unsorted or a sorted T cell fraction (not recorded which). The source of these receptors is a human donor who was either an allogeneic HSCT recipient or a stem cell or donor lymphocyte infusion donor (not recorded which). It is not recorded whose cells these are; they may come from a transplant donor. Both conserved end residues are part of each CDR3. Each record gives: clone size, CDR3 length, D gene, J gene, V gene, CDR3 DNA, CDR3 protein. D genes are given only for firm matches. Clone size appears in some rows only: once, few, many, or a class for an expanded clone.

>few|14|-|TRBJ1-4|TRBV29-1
TGCAGCGCCCAACGGGGGGGGCTGTCCGCAAAACTGTTTTTT
CSAQRGGLSAKLFF
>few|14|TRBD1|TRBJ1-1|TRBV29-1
TGCAGCGTTGGGACAGGGATTTTAGGGACTGAAGCTTTCTTT
CSVGTGILGTEAFF
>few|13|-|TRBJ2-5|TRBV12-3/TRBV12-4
TGTGCCAGCAGTTTGTATAGGGGGGAGACCCAGTACTTC
CASSLYRGETQYF
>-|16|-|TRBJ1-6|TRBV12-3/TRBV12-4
TGTGCCAGCAGTTTTGGCCCGCGCGCATATAATTCACCCCTCCACTTT
CASSFGPRAYNSPLHF
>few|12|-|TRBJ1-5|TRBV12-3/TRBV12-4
TGTGCCAGCAGCCCACAGCGTCAGCCCCAGCATTTT
CASSPQRQPQHF
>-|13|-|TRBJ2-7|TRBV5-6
TGTGCCAGCAGCCCTGATATCTTCGGCGAGCAGTACTTC
CASSPDIFGEQYF
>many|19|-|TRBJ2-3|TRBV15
TGTGCCACCAGCAGAGATCTCCTCAGGACCGGGTCTAGCACAGATACGCAGTATTTT
CATSRDLLRTGSSTDTQYF
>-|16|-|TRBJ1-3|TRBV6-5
TGTGCCAGCAGTTACCCCCAGAGGGGGGCTGGAAACACCATATATTTT
CASSYPQRGAGNTIYF
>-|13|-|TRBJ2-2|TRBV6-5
TGTGCCAGCAGTCCAATTGCTACCGGGGAGCTGTTTTTT
CASSPIATGELFF
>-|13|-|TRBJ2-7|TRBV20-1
TGCAGTGCTAGTAATGGGAGAACCTACGAGCAGTACTTC
CSASNGRTYEQYF
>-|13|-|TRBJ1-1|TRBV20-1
TGCAGTGCTAGGGTCGACCAACCATATGAAGCTTTCTTT
CSARVDQPYEAFF
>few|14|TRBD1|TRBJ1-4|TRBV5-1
TGCGCCAGCAGCGCGGGACAGTTTAATGAAAAACTGTTTTTT
CASSAGQFNEKLFF
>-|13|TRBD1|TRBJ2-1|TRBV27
TGTGCCAGCAGTTTGTCAGGGGGCCATGAGCAGTTCTTC
CASSLSGGHEQFF
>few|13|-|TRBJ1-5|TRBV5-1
TGCGCCAGCAGCTTGGAAGGGTTGCAGCCCCAGCATTTT
CASSLEGLQPQHF
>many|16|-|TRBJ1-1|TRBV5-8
TGTGCCAGCAGCTTCAGTTTCGGGACGCGGAACACTGAAGCTTTCTTT
CASSFSFGTRNTEAFF
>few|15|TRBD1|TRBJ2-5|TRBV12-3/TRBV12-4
TGTGCCAGCAGCAAGGGGGCACCGTACCAAGAGACCCAGTACTTC
CASSKGAPYQETQYF
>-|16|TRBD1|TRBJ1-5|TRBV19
TGTGCCAGTAGTGCACAGGGGAGGCGCGGCAATCAGCCCCAGCATTTT
CASSAQGRRGNQPQHF
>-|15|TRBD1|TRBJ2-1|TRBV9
TGTGCCAGCAGCTTCCGGGGACAGGGATTTAATGAGCAGTTCTTC
CASSFRGQGFNEQFF
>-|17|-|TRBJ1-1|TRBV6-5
TGTGCCAGCAGTTATACAAGGGTGGGCCTTATGAACACTGAAGCTTTCTTT
CASSYTRVGLMNTEAFF
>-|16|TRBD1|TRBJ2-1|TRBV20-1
TGCAGTGCCCTCGGACAGGGGCTATTCTCCTACAATGAGCAGTTCTTC
CSALGQGLFSYNEQFF
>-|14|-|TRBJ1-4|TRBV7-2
TGTGCCAGCAGTCCGGGACATCCTAATGAAAAACTGTTTTTT
CASSPGHPNEKLFF
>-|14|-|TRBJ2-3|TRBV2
TGTGCCAGCAGTCTAGCCACTAGCACAGATACGCAGTATTTT
CASSLATSTDTQYF
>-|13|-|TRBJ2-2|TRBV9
TGTGCCAGCAGCGTAGGCGGTGCCGGGGAGCTGTTTTTT
CASSVGGAGELFF
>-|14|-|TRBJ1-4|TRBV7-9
TGTGCCAGCAGGCCCACAGAGTCACGAGAAAAACTGTTTTTT
CASRPTESREKLFF
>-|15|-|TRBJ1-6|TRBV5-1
TGCGCCAGCAGCTTGGATCAAGGGGATAATTCACCCCTCCACTTT
CASSLDQGDNSPLHF
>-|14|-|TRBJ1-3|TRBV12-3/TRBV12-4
TGTGCCAGCAGTTTGAGCCAGGTAGTCCACACCATATATTTT
CASSLSQVVHTIYF
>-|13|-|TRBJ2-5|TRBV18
TGTGCCAGCTCACCCTTACAGCAAGAGACCCAGTACTTC
CASSPLQQETQYF
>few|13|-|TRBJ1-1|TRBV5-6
TGTGCCAGCAGCGACGGAATGAACACTGAAGCTTTCTTT
CASSDGMNTEAFF
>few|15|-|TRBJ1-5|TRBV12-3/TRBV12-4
TGTGCCAGCAGTCATGGGAGGGGTGATAGTCAGCCCCAGCATTTT
CASSHGRGDSQPQHF
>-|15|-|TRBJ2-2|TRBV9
TGTGCCAGCAGCCGTTGGCCCCGCGGCACCGGGGAGCTGTTTTTT
CASSRWPRGTGELFF
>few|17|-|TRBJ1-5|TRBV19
TGTGCCAGTTGTCGGGGGACCGAGACTTGGGGCAATCAGCCCCAGCATTTT
CASCRGTETWGNQPQHF
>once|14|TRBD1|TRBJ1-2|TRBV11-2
TGTGCCAGCAGCTTAGCACAGGGGGCGCACGGCTACACCTTC
CASSLAQGAHGYTF